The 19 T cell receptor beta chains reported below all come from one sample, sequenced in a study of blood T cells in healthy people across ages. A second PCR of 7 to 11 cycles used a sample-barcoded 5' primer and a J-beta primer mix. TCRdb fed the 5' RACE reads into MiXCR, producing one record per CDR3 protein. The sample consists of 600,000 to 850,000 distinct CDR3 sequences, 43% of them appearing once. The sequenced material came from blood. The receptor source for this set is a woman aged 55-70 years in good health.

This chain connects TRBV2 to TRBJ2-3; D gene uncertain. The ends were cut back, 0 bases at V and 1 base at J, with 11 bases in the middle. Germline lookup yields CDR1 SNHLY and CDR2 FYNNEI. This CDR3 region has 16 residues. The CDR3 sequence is CASSEARGSGTDTQYF. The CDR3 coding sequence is TGTGCCAGCAGTGAAGCGAGAGGATCAGGCACAGATACGCAGTATTTT.

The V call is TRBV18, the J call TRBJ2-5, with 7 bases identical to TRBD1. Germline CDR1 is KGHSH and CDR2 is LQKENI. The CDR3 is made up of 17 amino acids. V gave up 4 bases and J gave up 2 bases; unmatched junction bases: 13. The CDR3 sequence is CASSRPLRDRQQETQYF. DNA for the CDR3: TGTGCCAGCTCACGTCCGCTCCGGGACAGACAACAAGAGACCCAGTACTTC.

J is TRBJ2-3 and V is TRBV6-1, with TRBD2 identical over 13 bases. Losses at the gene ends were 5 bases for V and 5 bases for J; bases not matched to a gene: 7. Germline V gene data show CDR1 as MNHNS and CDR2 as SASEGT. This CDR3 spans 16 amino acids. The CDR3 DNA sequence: TGTGCCAGCAGTAAAGGGACTAGCGGGGCGGTAGATACGCAGTATTTT. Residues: CASSKGTSGAVDTQYF.

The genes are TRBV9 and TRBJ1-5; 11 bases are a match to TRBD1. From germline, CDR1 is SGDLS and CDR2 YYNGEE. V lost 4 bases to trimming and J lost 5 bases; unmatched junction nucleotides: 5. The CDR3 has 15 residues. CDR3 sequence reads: CASSLGQGADQPQHF. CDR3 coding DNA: TGTGCCAGCAGCCTTGGACAGGGGGCCGATCAGCCCCAGCATTTT.

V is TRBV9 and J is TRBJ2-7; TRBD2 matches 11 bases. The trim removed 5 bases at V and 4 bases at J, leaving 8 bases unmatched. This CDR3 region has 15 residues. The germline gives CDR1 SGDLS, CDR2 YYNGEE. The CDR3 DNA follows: TGTGCCAGCAGTATGAAAGGGACTAGCGGATACGAGCAGTACTTC. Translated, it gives CASSMKGTSGYEQYF.

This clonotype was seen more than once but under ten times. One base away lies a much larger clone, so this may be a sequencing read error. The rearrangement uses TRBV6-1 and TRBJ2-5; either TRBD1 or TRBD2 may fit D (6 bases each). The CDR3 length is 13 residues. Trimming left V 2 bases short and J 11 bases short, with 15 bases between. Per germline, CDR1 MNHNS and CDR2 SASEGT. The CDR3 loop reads CASSEKTRGEQYF. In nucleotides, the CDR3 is TGTGCCAGCAGTGAAAAGACTAGGGGGGAGCAGTACTTC.

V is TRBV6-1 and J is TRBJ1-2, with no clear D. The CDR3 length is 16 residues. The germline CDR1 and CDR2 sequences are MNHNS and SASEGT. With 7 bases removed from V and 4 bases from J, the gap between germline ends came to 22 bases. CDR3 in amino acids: CASIVGAALGGYGYTF. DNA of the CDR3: TGTGCCAGCATCGTCGGCGCGGCCCTCGGCGGCTATGGCTACACCTTC.

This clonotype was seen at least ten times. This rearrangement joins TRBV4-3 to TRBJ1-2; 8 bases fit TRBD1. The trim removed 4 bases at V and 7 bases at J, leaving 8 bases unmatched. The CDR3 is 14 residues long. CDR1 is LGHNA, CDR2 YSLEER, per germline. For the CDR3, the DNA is TGCGCCAGCAGCCTAGACCGGGACAGGAGTGGCTACACCTTC. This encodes CASSLDRDRSGYTF.

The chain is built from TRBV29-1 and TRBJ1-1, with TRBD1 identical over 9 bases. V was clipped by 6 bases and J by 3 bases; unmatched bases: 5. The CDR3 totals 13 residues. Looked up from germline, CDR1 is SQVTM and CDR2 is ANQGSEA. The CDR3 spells CSVGTGWDTEAFF. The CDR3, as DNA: TGCAGCGTGGGGACAGGGTGGGACACTGAAGCTTTCTTT.

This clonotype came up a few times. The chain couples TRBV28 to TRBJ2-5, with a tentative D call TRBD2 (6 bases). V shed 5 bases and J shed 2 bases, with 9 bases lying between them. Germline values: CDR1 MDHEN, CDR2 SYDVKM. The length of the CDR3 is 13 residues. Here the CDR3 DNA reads TGTGCCAGCAGTGCCGGGGGTCAAGAGACCCAGTACTTC. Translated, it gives CASSAGGQETQYF. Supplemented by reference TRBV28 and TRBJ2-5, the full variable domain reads DVKVTQSSRYLVKRTGEKVFLECVQDMDHENMFWYRQDPGLGLRLIYFSYDVKMKEKGDIPEGYSVSREKKERFSLILESASTNQTSMYLCASSAGGQETQYFGPGTRLLVL.

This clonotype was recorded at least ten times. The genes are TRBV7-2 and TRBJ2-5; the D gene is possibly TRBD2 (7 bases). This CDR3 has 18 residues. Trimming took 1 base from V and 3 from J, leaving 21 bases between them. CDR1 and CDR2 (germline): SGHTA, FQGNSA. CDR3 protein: CASSLVRGGEPGKETQYF. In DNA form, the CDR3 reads TGTGCCAGCAGCTTAGTAAGGGGGGGGGAGCCTGGAAAAGAGACCCAGTACTTC.

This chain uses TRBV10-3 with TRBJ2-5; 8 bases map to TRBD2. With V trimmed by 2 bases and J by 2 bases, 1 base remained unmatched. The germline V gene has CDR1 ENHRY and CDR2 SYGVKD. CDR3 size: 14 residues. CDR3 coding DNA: TGTGCCATCAGTGAGCAGCGGGGGCAAGAGACCCAGTACTTC. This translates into CAISEQRGQETQYF.

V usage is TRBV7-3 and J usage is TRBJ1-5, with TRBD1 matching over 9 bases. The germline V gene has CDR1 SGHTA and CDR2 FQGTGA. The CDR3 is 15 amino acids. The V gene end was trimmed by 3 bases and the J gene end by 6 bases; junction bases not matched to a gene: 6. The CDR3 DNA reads TGTGCCAGCAGCTTGACAGGGGGTTATAGTCAGCCCCAGCATTTT. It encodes CASSLTGGYSQPQHF. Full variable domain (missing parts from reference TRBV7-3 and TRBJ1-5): GAGVSQTPSNKVTEKGKYVELRCDPISGHTALYWYRQSLGQGPEFLIYFQGTGAADDSGLPNDRFFAVRPEGSVSTLKIQRTERGDSAVYLCASSLTGGYSQPQHFGDGTRLSIL.

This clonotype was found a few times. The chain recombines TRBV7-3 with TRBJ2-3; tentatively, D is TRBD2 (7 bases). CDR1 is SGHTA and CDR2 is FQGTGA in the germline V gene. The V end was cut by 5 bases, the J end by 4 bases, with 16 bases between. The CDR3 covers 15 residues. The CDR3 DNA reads TGTGCCAGCAGCCACGGCGGGGGCCCCCCAGATACGCAGTATTTT. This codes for CASSHGGGPPDTQYF.

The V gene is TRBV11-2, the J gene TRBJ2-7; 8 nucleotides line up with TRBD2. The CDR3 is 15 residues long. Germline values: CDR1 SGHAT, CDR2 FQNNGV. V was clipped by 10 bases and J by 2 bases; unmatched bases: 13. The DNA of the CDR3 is TGTGCCACCCGACCCGAGACTAGCGTCGCCTACGAGCAGTACTTC. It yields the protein CATRPETSVAYEQYF. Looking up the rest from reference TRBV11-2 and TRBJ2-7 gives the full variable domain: EAGVAQSPRYKIIEKRQSVAFWCNPISGHATLYWYQQILGQGPKLLIQFQNNGVVDDSQLPKDRFSAERLKGVDSTLKIQPAKLEDSAVYLCATRPETSVAYEQYFGPGTRLTVT.

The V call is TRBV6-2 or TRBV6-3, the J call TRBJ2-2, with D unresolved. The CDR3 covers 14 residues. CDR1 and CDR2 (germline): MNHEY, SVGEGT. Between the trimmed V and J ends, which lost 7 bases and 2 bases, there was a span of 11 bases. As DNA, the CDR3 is TGTGCCAGCAACCTAGACGACAACACCGGGGAGCTGTTTTTT. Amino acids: CASNLDDNTGELFF.

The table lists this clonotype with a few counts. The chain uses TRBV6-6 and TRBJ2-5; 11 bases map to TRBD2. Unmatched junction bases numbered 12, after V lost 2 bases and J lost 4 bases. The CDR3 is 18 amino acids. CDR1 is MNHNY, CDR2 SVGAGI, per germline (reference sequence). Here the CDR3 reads CASSYGTDSGGAAETQYF. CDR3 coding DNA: TGTGCCAGCAGTTACGGGACCGATAGCGGGGGGGCCGCAGAGACCCAGTACTTC.

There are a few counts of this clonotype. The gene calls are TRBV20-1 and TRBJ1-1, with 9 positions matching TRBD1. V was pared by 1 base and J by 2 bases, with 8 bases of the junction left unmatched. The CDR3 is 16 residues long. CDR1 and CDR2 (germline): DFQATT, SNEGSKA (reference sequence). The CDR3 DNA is TGCAGTGCTAGAGGGGGACAGGGCTTCCCCAACACTGAAGCTTTCTTT. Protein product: CSARGGQGFPNTEAFF.

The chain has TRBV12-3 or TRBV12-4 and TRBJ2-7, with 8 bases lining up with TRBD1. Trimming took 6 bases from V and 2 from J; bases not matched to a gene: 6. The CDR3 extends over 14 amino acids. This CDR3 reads CASSLDRGAYEQYF. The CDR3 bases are TGTGCCAGCAGCCTAGACAGGGGCGCCTACGAGCAGTACTTC.